The clone carrying this T cell receptor beta chain was seen ten or more times. What it binds is unknown. This sample is drawn from a study of CD8 T cells in ankylosing spondylitis. Study-wide results and limits: Significant enrichment of disease-linked clones was reportedly seen in matched ankylosing spondylitis synovial fluid. Ankylosing spondylitis blood appeared to carry a characteristic TCR beta motif of several highly homologous variants.

Trimming left V 0 bases short and J 5 bases short, with 10 bases between. This CDR3 region has 15 residues. The germline V gene has CDR1 LGHNA and CDR2 YNFKEQ. Each CDR3 protein is one row after TCRdb ran MiXCR on the 5' RACE reads. The repertoire holds 250,000 to 350,000 distinct CDR3 sequences, with about 19% as singletons. The specimen was blood, either unsorted or a sorted T cell fraction (not recorded which). The receptor's source is a male donor with ankylosing spondylitis or in good health (not recorded which). The V and J genes are TRBV4-2 and TRBJ2-2; either TRBD1 or TRBD2 may fit D (5 bases each). Here the CDR3 DNA reads TGTGCCAGCAGCCAAGATGGGGGTGCGACCGGGGAGCTGTTTTTT. Encoded protein: CASSQDGGATGELFF.